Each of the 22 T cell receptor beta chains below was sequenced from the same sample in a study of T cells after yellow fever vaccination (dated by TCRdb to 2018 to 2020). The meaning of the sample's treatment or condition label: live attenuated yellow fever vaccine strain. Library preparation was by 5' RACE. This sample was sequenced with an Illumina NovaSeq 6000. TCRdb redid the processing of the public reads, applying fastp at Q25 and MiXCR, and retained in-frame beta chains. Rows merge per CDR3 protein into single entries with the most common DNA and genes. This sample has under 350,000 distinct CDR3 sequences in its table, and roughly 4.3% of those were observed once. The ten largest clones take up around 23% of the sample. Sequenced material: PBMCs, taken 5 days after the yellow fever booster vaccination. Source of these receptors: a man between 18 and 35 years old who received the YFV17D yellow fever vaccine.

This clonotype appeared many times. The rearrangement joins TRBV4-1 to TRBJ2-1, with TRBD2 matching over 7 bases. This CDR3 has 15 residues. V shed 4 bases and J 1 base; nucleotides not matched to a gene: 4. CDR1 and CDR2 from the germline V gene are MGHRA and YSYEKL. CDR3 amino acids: CASSLPGGSYNEQFF. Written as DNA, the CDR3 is TGCGCCAGCAGCCTCCCGGGGGGTTCCTACAATGAGCAGTTCTTC.

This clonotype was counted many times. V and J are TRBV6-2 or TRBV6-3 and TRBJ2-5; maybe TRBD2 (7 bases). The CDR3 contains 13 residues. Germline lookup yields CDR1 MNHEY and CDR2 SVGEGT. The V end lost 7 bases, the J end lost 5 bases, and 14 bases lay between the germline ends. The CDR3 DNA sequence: TGTGCCAGCACCTGGGGGGGCGACGAGACCCAGTACTTC. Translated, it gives CASTWGGDETQYF.

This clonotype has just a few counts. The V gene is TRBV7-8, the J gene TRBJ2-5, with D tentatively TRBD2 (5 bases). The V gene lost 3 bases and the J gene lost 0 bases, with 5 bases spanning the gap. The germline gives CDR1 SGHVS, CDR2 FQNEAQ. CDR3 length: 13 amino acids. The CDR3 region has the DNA TGTGCCAGCAGCTTCGGGAACCAAGAGACCCAGTACTTC. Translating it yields CASSFGNQETQYF. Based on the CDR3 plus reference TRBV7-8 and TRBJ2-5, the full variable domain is GAGVSQSPRYKVAKRGQDVALRCDPISGHVSLFWYQQALGQGPEFLTYFQNEAQLDKSGLPSDRFFAERPEGSVSTLKIQRTQQEDSAVYLCASSFGNQETQYFGPGTRLLVL.

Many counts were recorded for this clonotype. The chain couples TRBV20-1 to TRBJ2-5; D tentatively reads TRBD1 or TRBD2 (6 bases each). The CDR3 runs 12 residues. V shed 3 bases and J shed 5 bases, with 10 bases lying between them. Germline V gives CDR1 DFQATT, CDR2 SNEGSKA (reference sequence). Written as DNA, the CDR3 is TGCAGTGCTAGGGACAGCGGGGAGACCCAGTACTTC. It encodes CSARDSGETQYF.

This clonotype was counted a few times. This chain's CDR3 is CASSSQDRELNNEQFF. As DNA, the CDR3 is TGTGCCAGCAGTTCCCAGGACAGGGAACTGAACAATGAGCAGTTCTTC. The chain employs TRBV6-5 and TRBJ2-1; 8 positions match TRBD1. V lost 4 bases, J lost 5 bases, and 10 bases stayed unmatched. The CDR3 is made up of 16 amino acids. The germline V gene has CDR1 MNHEY and CDR2 SVGAGI.

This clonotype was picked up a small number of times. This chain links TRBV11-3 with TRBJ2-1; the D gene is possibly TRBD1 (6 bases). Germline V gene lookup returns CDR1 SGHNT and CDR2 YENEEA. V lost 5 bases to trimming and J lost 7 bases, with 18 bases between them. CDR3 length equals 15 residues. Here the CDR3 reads CASSEPGTGLNEQFF. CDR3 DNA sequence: TGTGCCAGCAGCGAGCCGGGAACAGGGTTGAATGAGCAGTTCTTC.

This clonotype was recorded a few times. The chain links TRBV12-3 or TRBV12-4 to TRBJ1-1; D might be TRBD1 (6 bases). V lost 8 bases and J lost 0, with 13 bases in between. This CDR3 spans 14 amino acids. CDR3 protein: CASGGHVLNTEAFF. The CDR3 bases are TGTGCCAGCGGGGGACACGTCCTGAACACTGAAGCTTTCTTT.

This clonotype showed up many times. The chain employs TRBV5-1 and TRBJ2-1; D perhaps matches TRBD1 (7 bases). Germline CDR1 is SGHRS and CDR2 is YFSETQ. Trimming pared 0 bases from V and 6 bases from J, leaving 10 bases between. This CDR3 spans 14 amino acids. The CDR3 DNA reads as TGCGCCAGCAGCTTGGTTCAGGGGGGCAATGAGCAGTTCTTC. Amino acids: CASSLVQGGNEQFF. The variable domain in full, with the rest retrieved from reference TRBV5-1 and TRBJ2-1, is KAGVTQTPRYLIKTRGQQVTLSCSPISGHRSVSWYQQTPGQGLQFLFEYFSETQRNKGNFPGRFSGRQFSNSRSEMNVSTLELGDSALYLCASSLVQGGNEQFFGPGTRLTVL.

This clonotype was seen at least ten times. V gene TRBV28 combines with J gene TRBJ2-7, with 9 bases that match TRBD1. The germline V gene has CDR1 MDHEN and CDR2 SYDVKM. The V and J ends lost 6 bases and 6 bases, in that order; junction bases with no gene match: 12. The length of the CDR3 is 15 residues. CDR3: CASSPPGQGLREQYV. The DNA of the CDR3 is TGTGCCAGCAGCCCCCCGGGACAGGGCTTGCGCGAGCAGTACGTC.

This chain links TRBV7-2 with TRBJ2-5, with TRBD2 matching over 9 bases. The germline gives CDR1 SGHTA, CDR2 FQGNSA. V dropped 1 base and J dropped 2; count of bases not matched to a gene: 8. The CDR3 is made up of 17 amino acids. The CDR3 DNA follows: TGTGCCAGCAGCTTAGTGGTACGGCTAGCGGGACAAGAGACCCAGTACTTC. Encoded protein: CASSLVVRLAGQETQYF.

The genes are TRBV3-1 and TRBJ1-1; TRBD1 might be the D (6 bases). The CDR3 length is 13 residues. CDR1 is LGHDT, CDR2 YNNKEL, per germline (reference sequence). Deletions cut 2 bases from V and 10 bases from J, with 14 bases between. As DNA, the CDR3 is TGTGCCAGCAGCCAAAATAACAGGGACGGAGCTTTCTTT. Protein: CASSQNNRDGAFF. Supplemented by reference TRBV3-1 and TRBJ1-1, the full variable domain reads DTAVSQTPKYLVTQMGNDKSIKCEQNLGHDTMYWYKQDSKKFLKIMFSYNNKELIINETVPNRFSPKSPDKAHLNLHINSLELGDSAVYFCASSQNNRDGAFFGQGTRLTVV.

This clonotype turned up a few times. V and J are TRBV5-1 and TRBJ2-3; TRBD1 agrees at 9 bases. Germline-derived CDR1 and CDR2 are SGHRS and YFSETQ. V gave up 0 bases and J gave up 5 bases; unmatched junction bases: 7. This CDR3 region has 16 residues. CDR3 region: CASSLAGQGRGDTQYF. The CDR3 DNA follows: TGCGCCAGCAGCTTGGCTGGACAGGGGCGGGGAGATACGCAGTATTTT.

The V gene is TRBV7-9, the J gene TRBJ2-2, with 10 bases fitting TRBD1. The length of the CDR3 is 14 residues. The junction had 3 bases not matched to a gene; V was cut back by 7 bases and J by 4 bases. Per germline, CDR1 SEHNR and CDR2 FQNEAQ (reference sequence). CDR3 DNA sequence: TGTGCCAGCACGTGGACAGGGGGCACCGGGGAGCTGTTTTTT. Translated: CASTWTGGTGELFF.

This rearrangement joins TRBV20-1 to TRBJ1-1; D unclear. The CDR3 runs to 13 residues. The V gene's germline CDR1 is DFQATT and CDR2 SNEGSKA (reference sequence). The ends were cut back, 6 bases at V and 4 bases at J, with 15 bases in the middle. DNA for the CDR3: TGCAGTGCCGTTCAACCAACGGGCACTGAAGCTTTCTTT. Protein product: CSAVQPTGTEAFF.

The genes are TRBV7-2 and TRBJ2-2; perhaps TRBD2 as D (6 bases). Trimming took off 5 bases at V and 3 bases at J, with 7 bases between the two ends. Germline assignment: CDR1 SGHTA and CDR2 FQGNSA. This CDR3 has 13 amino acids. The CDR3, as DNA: TGTGCCAGCAGCGGAGGGTACACCGGGGAGCTGTTTTTT. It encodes CASSGGYTGELFF. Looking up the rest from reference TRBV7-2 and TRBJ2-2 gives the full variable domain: GAGVSQSPSNKVTEKGKDVELRCDPISGHTALYWYRQSLGQGLEFLIYFQGNSAPDKSGLPSDRFSAERTGGSVSTLTIQRTQQEDSAVYLCASSGGYTGELFFGEGSRLTVL.

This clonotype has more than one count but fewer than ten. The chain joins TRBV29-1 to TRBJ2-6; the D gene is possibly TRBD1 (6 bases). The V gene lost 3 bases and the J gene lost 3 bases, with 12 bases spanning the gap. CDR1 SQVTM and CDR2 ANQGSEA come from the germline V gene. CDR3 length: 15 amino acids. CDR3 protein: CSVDSQGFGANVLTF. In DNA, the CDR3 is TGCAGCGTTGACTCACAGGGATTTGGGGCCAACGTCCTGACTTTC.

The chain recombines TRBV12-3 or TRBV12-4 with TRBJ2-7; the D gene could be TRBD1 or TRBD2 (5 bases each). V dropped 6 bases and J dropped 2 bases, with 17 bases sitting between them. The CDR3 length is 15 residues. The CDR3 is CASRGTGTVTYEQYF. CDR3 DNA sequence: TGTGCCAGCAGAGGGACCGGGACGGTGACCTACGAGCAGTACTTC.

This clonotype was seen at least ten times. This CDR3 is CASSSPGLAGKEQYF. The DNA for the CDR3 is TGCGCCAGCAGTTCTCCGGGACTAGCGGGGAAAGAGCAGTACTTC. The chain has TRBV5-1 and TRBJ2-7; 13 nucleotides line up with TRBD2. The CDR3 loop spans 15 amino acids. CDR1 and CDR2 from the germline V gene are SGHRS and YFSETQ. After removal of 5 bases from V and 7 bases from J, the junction contained 9 bases not matched to a gene.

CDR3 region: CASSLDRRVGELFF. The CDR3 region has the DNA TGTGCCAGCAGCTTGGACAGGAGAGTGGGGGAGCTGTTTTTT. This chain links TRBV7-2 with TRBJ2-2, with 7 bases matching TRBD1. The germline V gene has CDR1 SGHTA and CDR2 FQGNSA. J gave up 8 bases and V 3 bases, and 6 bases lay outside the gene matches. The CDR3 has 14 amino acids.

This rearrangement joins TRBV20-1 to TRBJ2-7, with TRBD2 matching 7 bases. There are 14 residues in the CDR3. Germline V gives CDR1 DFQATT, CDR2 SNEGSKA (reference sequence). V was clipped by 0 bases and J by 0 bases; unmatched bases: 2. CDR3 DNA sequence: TGCAGTGCTAGAGATCCGGGGGGCTCCTACGAGCAGTACGTC. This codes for CSARDPGGSYEQYV.

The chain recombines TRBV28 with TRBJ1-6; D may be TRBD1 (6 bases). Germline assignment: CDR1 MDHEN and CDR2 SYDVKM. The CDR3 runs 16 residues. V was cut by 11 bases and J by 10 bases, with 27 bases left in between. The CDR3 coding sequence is TGTGCCGGGGGCAGCCTCAAAAGGGGGTCTGGCTCACCCCTCCACTTT. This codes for CAGGSLKRGSGSPLHF.

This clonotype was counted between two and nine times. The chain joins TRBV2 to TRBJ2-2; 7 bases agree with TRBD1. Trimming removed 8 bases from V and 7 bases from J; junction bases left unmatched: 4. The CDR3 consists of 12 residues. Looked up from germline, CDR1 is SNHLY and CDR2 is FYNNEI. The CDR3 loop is CASDRDHGELFF. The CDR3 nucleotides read TGTGCCAGCGACAGGGATCACGGGGAGCTGTTTTTT.